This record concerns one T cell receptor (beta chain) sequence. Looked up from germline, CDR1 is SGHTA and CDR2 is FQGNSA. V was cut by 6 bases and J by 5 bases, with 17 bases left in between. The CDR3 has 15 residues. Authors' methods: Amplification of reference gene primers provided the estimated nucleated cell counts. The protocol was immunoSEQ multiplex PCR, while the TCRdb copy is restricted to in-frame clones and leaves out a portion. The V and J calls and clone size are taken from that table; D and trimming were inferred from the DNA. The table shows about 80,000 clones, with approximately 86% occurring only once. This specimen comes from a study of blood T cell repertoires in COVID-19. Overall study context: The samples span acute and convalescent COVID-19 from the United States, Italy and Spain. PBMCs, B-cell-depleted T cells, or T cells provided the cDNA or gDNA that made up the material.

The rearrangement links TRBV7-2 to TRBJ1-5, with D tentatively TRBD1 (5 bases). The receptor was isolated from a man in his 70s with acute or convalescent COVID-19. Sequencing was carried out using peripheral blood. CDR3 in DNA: TGTGCCAGCAGTCCAAACGGGGGATTCTATCAGCCCCAGCATTTT. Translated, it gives CASSPNGGFYQPQHF.